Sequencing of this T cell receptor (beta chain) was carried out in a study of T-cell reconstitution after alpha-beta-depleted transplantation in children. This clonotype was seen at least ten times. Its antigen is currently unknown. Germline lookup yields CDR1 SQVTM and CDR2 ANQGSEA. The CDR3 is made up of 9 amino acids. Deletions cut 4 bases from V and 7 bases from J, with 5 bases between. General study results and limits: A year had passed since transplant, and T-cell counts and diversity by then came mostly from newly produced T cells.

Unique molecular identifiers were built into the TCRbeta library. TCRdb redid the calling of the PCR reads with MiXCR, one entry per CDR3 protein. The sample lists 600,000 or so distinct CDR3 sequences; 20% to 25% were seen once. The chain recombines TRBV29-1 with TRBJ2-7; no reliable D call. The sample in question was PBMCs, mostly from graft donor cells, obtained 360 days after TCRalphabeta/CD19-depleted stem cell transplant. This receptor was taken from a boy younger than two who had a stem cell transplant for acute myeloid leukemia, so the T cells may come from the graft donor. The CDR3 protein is CSVAGEQYV. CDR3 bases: TGCAGCGTTGCGGGTGAGCAGTACGTC.